The T cell receptor (beta chain) described here comes from a study of blood T cell repertoires in COVID-19. Study at large: COVID-19 samples collected from the United States, Italy and Spain covered acute and convalescent phases. Sources were T cells, B-cell-depleted T cells, or PBMCs; the material itself was cDNA or gDNA.

The CDR3 loop spans 15 amino acids. The germline V gene encodes CDR1 LNHDA and CDR2 SQIVND (reference sequence). The ends were cut back, 4 bases at V and 2 bases at J, with 12 bases in the middle. Original processing notes: Estimated nucleated cell counts came from reference gene primer amplification. The protocol was immunoSEQ multiplex PCR, while the TCRdb copy is restricted to in-frame clones and leaves out a portion. V, J and clone size were drawn from that table, and D and trimming were deduced from the DNA. The sample carries around 67,000 clones, 70% to 90% recorded once. Sequenced: peripheral blood. V usage is TRBV19 and J usage is TRBJ1-5; D remains ambiguous. The receptor's source is a woman older than 75 with acute or convalescent COVID-19. Here the CDR3 reads CASSKEGSGNQPQHF. The CDR3 nucleotides read TGTGCCAGTAGTAAGGAAGGGAGCGGCAATCAGCCCCAGCATTTT. Using reference TRBV19 and TRBJ1-5 for the parts outside the CDR3, the full variable domain is DGGITQSPKYLFRKEGQNVTLSCEQNLNHDAMYWYRQDPGQGLRLIYYSQIVNDFQKGDIAEGYSVSREKKESFPLTVTSAQKNPTAFYLCASSKEGSGNQPQHFGDGTRLSIL.